This T cell receptor beta chain was sequenced in a study of identifying expanded T cells in peripheral blood. Overall study findings and caveats: Two-week clone count variance significantly increased as total template count grew.

Worth noting for this clone: Its specificity is not known.

The length of the CDR3 is 14 residues. Germline-derived CDR1 and CDR2 are MGHRA and YSYEKL. Losses at the gene ends were 6 bases for V and 5 bases for J; bases not matched to a gene: 9. Produced via immunoSEQ multiplex PCR; TCRdb's table is partial and in-frame only. The sample has tens of thousands of clones, 84% seen once. Material for sequencing was blood. This rearrangement joins TRBV4-1 to TRBJ2-5; 7 nucleotides line up with TRBD1. The source is a person aged 18 to 75 in good health. The chain's CDR3 is CASSLSTGDETQYF. The CDR3 region has the DNA TGCGCCAGCAGTCTTTCTACAGGGGACGAGACCCAGTACTTC.